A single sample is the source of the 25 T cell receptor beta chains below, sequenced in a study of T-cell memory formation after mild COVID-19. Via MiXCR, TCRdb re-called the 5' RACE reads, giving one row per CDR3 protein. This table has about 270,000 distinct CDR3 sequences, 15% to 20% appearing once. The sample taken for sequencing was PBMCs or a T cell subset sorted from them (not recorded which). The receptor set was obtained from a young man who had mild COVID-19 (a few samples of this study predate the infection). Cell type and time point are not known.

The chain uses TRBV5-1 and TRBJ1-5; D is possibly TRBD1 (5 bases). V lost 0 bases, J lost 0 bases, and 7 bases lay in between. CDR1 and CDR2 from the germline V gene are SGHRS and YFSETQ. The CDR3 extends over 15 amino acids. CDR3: CASSLAGVSNQPQHF. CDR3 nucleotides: TGCGCCAGCAGCTTGGCGGGGGTTAGCAATCAGCCCCAGCATTTT. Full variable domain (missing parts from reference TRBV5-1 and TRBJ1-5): KAGVTQTPRYLIKTRGQQVTLSCSPISGHRSVSWYQQTPGQGLQFLFEYFSETQRNKGNFPGRFSGRQFSNSRSEMNVSTLELGDSALYLCASSLAGVSNQPQHFGDGTRLSIL.

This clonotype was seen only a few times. The CDR3 region has the DNA TGTGCCAGCAGCTTACGGGACAGTATTCCGGATGAGCAGTTCTTC. Encoded protein: CASSLRDSIPDEQFF. This rearrangement joins TRBV7-9 to TRBJ2-1; 7 nucleotides align to TRBD1. V was clipped by 2 bases and J by 8 bases; unmatched bases: 9. The CDR3 contains 15 residues. Germline CDR1 SEHNR, CDR2 FQNEAQ (reference sequence).

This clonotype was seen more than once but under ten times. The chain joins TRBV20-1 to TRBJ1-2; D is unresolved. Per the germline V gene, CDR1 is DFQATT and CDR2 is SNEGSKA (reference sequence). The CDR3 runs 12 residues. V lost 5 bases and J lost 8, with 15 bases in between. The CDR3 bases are TGCAGTGCTCCTAGAGCTGGGCTGGGCTACACCTTC. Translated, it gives CSAPRAGLGYTF.

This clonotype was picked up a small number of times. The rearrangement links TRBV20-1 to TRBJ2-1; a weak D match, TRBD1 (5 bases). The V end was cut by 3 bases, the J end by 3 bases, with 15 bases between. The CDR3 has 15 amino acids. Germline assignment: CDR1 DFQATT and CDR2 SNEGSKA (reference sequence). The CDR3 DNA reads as TGCAGTGCTAGCGACCCGACAGAAAGCTACAATGAGCAGTTCTTC. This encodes CSASDPTESYNEQFF.

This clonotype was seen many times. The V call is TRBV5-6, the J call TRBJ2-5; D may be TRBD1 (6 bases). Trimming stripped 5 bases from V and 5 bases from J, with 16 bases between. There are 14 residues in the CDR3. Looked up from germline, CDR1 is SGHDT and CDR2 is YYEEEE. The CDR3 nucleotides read TGTGCCAGCAGAGGCCGCAGGGGTGCGGAGACCCAGTACTTC. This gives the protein CASRGRRGAETQYF.

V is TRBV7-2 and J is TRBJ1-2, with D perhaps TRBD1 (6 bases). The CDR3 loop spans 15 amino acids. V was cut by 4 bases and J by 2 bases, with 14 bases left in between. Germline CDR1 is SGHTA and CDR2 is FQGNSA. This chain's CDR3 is CASSSTGTWNYGYTF. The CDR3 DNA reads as TGTGCCAGCAGCTCTACCGGGACATGGAACTATGGCTACACCTTC. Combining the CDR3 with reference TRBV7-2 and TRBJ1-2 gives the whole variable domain GAGVSQSPSNKVTEKGKDVELRCDPISGHTALYWYRQSLGQGLEFLIYFQGNSAPDKSGLPSDRFSAERTGGSVSTLTIQRTQQEDSAVYLCASSSTGTWNYGYTFGSGTRLTVV.

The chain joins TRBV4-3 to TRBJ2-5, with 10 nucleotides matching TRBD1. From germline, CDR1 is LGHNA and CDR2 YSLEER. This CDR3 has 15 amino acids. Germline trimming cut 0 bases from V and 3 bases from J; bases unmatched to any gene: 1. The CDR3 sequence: CASSQDGTGEETQYF. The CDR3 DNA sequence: TGCGCCAGCAGCCAAGACGGGACAGGGGAAGAGACCCAGTACTTC.

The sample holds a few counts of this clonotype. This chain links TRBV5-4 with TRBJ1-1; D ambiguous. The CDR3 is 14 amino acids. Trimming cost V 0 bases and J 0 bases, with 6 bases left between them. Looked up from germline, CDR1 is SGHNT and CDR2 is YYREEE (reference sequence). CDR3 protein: CASSLAPVNTEAFF. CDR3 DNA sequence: TGTGCCAGCAGCTTGGCCCCAGTGAACACTGAAGCTTTCTTT.

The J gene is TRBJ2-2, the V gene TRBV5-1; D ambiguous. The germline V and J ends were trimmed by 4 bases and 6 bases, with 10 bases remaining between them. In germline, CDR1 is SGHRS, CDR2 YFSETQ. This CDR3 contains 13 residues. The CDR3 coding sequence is TGCGCCAGCAGCCTAGATGCGGCCGGGGAGCTGTTTTTT. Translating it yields CASSLDAAGELFF.

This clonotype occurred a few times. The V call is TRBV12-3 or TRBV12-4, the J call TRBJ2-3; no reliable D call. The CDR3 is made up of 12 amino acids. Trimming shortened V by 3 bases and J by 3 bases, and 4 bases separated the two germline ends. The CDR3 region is CASSFKTDTQYF. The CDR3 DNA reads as TGTGCCAGCAGTTTTAAAACAGATACGCAGTATTTT.

The CDR3 here is CASSPPGGGVTDTQYF. CDR3 bases: TGTGCCAGCAGTCCCCCCGGGGGGGGAGTCACAGATACGCAGTATTTT. The V and J genes are TRBV7-2 and TRBJ2-3; TRBD2 aligns across 8 bases. The CDR3 has 16 amino acids. Germline CDR1 is SGHTA and CDR2 is FQGNSA. After removal of 6 bases from V and 2 bases from J, the junction contained 10 bases not matched to a gene.

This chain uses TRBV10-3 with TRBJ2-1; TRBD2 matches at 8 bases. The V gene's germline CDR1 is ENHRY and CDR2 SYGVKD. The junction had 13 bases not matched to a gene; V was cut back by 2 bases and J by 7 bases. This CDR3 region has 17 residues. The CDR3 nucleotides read TGTGCCATCAGTGAGGATGGGGGGACTAGTTCGGCTAATGAGCAGTTCTTC. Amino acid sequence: CAISEDGGTSSANEQFF.

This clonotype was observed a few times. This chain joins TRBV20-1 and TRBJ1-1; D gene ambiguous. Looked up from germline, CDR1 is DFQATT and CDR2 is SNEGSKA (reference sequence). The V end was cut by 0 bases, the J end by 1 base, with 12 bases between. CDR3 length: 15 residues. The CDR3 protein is CSARDLGLTNTEAFF. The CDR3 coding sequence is TGCAGTGCTAGAGATCTTGGACTTACGAACACTGAAGCTTTCTTT.

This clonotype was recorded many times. The DNA of the CDR3 is TGTGCCAGCAGCTTATATCTGTCTGAGCAGTTCTTC. Translated, it gives CASSLYLSEQFF. The genes are TRBV7-2 and TRBJ2-1; D is undetermined. The ends were cut back, 2 bases at V and 9 bases at J, with 8 bases in the middle. The CDR3 runs to 12 residues. Germline V CDR1 and CDR2: SGHTA, FQGNSA.

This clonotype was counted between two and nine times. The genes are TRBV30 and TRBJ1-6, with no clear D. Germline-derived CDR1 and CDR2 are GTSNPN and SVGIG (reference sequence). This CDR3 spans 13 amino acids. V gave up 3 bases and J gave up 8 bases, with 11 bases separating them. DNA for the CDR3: TGTGCCTGGAGACCCCAGGCGGATTCACCCCTCCACTTT. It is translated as CAWRPQADSPLHF.

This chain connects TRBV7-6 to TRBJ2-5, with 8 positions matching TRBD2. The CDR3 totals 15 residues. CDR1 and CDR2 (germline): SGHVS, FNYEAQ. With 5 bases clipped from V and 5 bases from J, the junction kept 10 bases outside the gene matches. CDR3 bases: TGTGCCAGCAGCCGCCTCGGGGGGGCCTGGGAGACCCAGTACTTC. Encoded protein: CASSRLGGAWETQYF.

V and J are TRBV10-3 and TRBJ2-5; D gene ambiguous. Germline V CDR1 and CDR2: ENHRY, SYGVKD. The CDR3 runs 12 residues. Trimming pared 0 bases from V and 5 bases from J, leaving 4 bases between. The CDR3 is CAISESRETQYF. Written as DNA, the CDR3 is TGTGCCATCAGTGAGTCGCGGGAGACCCAGTACTTC.

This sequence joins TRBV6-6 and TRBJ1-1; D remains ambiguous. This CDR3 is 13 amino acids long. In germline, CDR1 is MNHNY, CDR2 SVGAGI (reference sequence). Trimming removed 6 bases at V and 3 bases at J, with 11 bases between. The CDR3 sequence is CASRPRSDTEAFF. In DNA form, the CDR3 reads TGTGCCAGCAGGCCCCGATCGGACACTGAAGCTTTCTTT.

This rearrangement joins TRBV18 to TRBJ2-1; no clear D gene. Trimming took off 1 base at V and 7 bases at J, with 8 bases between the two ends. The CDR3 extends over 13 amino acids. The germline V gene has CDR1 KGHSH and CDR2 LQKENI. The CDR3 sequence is CASSPQIDNEQFF. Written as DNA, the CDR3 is TGTGCCAGCTCACCACAGATTGATAATGAGCAGTTCTTC.

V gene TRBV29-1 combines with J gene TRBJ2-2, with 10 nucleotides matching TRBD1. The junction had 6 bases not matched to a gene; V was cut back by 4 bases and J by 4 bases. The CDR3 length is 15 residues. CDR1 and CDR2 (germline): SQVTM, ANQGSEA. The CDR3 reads CSVAPGQGSTGELFF. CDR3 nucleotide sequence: TGCAGCGTTGCCCCGGGACAGGGGTCCACCGGGGAGCTGTTTTTT.

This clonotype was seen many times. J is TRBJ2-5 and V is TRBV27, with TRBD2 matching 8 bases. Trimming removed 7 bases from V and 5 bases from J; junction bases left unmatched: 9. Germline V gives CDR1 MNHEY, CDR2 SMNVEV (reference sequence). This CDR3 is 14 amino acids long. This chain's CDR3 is CASKAAGGWETQYF. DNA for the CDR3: TGTGCCAGCAAGGCTGCGGGGGGCTGGGAGACCCAGTACTTC.

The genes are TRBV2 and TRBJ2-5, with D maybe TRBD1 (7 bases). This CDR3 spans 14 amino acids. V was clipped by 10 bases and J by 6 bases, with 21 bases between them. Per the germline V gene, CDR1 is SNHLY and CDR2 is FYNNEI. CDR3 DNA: TGTGCCACCAGGGGGGCAGGTGTTCTACAGACCCAGTACTTC. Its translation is CATRGAGVLQTQYF. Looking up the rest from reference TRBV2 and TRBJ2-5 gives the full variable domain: EPEVTQTPSHQVTQMGQEVILRCVPISNHLYFYWYRQILGQKVEFLVSFYNNEISEKSEIFDDQFSVERPDGSNFTLKIRSTKLEDSAMYFCATRGAGVLQTQYFGPGTRLLVL.

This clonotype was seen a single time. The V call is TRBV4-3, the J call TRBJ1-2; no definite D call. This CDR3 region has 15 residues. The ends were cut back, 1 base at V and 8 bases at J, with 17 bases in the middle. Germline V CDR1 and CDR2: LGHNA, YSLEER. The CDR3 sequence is CASSQANLGDGGYTF. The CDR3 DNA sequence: TGCGCCAGCAGCCAAGCGAACCTCGGCGACGGCGGCTACACCTTC.

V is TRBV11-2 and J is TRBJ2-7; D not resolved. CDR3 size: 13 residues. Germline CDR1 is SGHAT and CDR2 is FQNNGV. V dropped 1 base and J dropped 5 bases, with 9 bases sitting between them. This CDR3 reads CASSLGPGNEQYF. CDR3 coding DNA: TGTGCCAGCAGCTTAGGCCCTGGGAACGAGCAGTACTTC.

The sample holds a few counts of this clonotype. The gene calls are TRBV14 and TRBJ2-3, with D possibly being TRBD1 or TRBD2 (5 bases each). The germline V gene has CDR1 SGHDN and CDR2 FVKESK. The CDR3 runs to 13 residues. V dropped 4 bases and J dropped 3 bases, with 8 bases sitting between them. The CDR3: CASSPRETDTQYF. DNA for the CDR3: TGTGCCAGCAGCCCCAGGGAGACAGATACGCAGTATTTT.